Listed here are 3 T cell receptor beta chains from one sample, sequenced in a study of T cell changes during pregnancy in multiple sclerosis. Only in-frame clones appear in the TCRdb table, and some are missing; sequencing was by immunoSEQ multiplex PCR. Of approximately 52,000 clones detected, roughly 92% appear once; the ten largest clones hold less than 0.3%. Here the sequenced sample was CD4+ T cells from peripheral blood mononuclear cells, taken in the third trimester of pregnancy. Receptors originate from a female donor with multiple sclerosis, enrolled in a pregnancy study.

V is TRBV4-1 and J is TRBJ1-5; D perhaps matches TRBD1 (6 bases). This CDR3 is built from 17 residues. Trimming stripped 3 bases from V and 3 bases from J, with 18 bases between. The germline V gene has CDR1 MGHRA and CDR2 YSYEKL. This CDR3 reads CASSQIPGQAPNQPQHF. CDR3 DNA sequence: TGCGCCAGCAGCCAGATACCGGGACAAGCTCCCAATCAGCCCCAGCATTTT.

The chain joins TRBV7-3 to TRBJ2-1; maybe TRBD2 (6 bases). Per germline, CDR1 SGHTA and CDR2 FQGTGA. This CDR3 is 15 amino acids long. Trimming shortened V by 2 bases and J by 5 bases, and 13 bases separated the two germline ends. The DNA for the CDR3 is TGTGCCAGCAGCTTAGGTGCGGGGATTGACAATGAGCAGTTCTTC. Translated, it gives CASSLGAGIDNEQFF.

The CDR3 sequence is CASSTVQETQYF. In DNA, the CDR3 is TGTGCCAGCTCAACAGTCCAAGAGACCCAGTACTTC. The chain couples TRBV18 to TRBJ2-5, with no clear D. This CDR3 contains 12 residues. Trimming took off 5 bases at V and 1 base at J, with 5 bases between the two ends. Germline V lookup: CDR1 KGHSH, CDR2 LQKENI.